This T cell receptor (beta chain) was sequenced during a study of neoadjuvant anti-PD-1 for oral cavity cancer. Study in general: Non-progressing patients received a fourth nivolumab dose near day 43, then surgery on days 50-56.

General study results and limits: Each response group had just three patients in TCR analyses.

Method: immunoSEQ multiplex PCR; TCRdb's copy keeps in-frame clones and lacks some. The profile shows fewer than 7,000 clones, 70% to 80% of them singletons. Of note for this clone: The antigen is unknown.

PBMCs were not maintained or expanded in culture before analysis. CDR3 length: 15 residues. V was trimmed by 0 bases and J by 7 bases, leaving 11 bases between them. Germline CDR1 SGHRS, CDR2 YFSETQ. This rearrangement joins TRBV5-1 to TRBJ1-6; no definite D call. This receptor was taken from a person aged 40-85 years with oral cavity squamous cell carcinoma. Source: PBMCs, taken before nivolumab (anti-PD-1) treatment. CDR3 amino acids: CASSLETEWNSPLHF. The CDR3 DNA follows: TGCGCCAGCAGCTTGGAGACCGAGTGGAATTCACCCCTCCACTTT.